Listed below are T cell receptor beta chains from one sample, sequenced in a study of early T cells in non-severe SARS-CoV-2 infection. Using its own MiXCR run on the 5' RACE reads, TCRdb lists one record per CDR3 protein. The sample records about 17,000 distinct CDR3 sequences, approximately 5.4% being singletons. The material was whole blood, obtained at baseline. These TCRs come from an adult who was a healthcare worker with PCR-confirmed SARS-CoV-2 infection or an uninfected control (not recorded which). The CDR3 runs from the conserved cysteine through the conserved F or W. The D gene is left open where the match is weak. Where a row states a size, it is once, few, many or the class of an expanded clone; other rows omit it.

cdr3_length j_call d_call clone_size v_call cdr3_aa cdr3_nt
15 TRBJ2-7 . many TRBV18 CASSPPGGSTYEQYF TGTGCCAGCTCACCACCGGGCGGGTCAACCTACGAGCAGTACTTC
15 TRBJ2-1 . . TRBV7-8 CASSPSDRAYNEQFF TGTGCCAGCAGCCCATCGGACAGAGCCTACAATGAGCAGTTCTTC
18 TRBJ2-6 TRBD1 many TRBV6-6 CASSQPGQANSGANVLTF TGTGCCAGCAGCCAACCGGGACAGGCAAACTCTGGGGCCAACGTCCTGACTTTC
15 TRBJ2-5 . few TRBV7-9 CASSDDSLVQETQYF TGTGCCAGCAGCGACGACAGTTTGGTCCAAGAGACCCAGTACTTC
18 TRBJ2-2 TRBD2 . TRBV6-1 CASSLPSSGGSNTGELFF TGTGCCAGCAGTCTACCGAGTAGCGGGGGGTCGAACACCGGGGAGCTGTTTTTT
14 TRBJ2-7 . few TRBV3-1 CASSQGPGSYEQYF TGTGCCAGCAGCCAAGGCCCGGGCTCCTACGAGCAGTACTTC
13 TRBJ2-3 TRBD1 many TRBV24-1 CATGLQGADTQYF TGTGCCACCGGCCTTCAGGGGGCAGATACGCAGTATTTT
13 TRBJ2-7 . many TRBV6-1 CASSESVTYEQYF TGTGCCAGCAGTGAGTCGGTCACCTACGAGCAGTACTTC
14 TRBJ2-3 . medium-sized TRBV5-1 CASSLDSGTDTQYF TGCGCCAGCAGCTTGGATTCGGGGACAGATACGCAGTATTTT
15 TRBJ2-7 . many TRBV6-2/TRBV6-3 CASSRPRRGGLEQYF TGTGCCAGCAGTCGTCCCCGCAGGGGGGGCCTTGAGCAGTACTTC
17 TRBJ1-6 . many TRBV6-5 CASSYAVGLSSASPLHF TGTGCCAGCAGTTATGCTGTTGGGTTATCCAGCGCTTCACCCCTCCACTTT
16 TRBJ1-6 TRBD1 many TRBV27 CASKMGTGYYNSPLHF TGTGCCAGCAAGATGGGGACAGGGTACTATAATTCACCCCTCCACTTT
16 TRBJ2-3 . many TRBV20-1 CSARSLSWNSDDTQYF TGCAGTGCCAGGTCCTTATCGTGGAACTCCGACGATACGCAGTATTTT
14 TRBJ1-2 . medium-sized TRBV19 CASSPQRGDYGYTF TGTGCCAGTAGTCCCCAACGAGGGGACTATGGCTACACCTTC
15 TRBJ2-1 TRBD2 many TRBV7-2 CASTNSGGAYNEQFF TGTGCCAGCACCAATAGCGGGGGGGCGTACAATGAGCAGTTCTTC
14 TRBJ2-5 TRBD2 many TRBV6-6 CATLRGGDEETQYF TGTGCCACCCTCCGCGGGGGGGATGAGGAGACCCAGTACTTC
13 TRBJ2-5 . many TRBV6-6 CASSRDPPETQYF TGTGCCAGCAGTCGGGACCCACCAGAGACCCAGTACTTC
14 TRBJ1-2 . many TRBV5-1 CASSLSQVLGGYTF TGCGCCAGCAGTCTTTCACAGGTGCTCGGGGGCTACACCTTC
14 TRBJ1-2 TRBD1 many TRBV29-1 CSVELPGGENGYTF TGCAGCGTTGAGCTCCCAGGGGGGGAGAACGGCTACACCTTC
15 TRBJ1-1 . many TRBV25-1 CASTPTLGGRTEAFF TGTGCCAGCACCCCCACGCTGGGTGGGCGGACTGAAGCTTTCTTT
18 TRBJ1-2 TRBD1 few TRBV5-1 CASSPTVGTGGLHYGYTF TGCGCCAGCAGCCCTACTGTGGGGACAGGGGGCCTTCACTATGGCTACACCTTC
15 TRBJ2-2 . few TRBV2 CASSENIANTGELFF TGTGCCAGCAGTGAGAACATCGCGAACACCGGGGAGCTGTTTTTT
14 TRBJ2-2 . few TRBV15 CATSRQENTGELFF TGTGCCACCAGCAGACAGGAGAACACCGGGGAGCTGTTTTTT
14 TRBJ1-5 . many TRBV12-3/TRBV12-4 CASSPAGINQPQHF TGTGCCAGCAGTCCCGCGGGGATCAATCAGCCCCAGCATTTT
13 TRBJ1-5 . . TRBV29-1 CSVGGTNNQPQHF TGCAGCGTTGGAGGGACAAACAATCAGCCCCAGCATTTT
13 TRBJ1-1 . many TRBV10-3 CAISDLVDTEAFF TGTGCCATCAGTGACCTGGTGGACACTGAAGCTTTCTTT
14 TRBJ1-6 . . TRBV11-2 CASSLAGRTSSLHF TGTGCCAGCAGCTTAGCCGGCCGGACTTCGTCCCTCCACTTT
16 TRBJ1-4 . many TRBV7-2 CASSLATAATNEKLFF TGTGCCAGCAGCTTAGCCACAGCCGCAACTAATGAAAAACTGTTTTTT
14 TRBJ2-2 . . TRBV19 CASRNIGDTGELFF TGTGCCAGTAGAAACATTGGGGACACCGGGGAGCTGTTTTTT
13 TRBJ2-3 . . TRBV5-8 CASSPDLTDTQYF TGTGCCAGCAGCCCTGACCTCACAGATACGCAGTATTTT
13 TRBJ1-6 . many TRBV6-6 CASSYSENSPLHF TGTGCCAGCAGTTACTCGGAGAATTCACCCCTCCACTTT
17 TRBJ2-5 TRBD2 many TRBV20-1 CSAIAGTSGGYQETQYF TGCAGTGCGATTGCCGGGACTAGCGGGGGATACCAAGAGACCCAGTACTTC
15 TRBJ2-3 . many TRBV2 CASSEARDYTDTQYF TGTGCCAGCAGTGAAGCCCGGGATTACACAGATACGCAGTATTTT
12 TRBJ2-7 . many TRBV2 CASRTASYEQYF TGTGCCAGCAGGACGGCATCCTACGAGCAGTACTTC
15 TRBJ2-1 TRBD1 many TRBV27 CASSRRQGRINEQFF TGTGCCAGCAGTCGACGACAGGGCCGTATCAATGAGCAGTTCTTC
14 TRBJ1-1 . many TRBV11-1 CASSLRPGGTEAFF TGTGCCAGCAGCCTCAGGCCGGGCGGCACTGAAGCTTTCTTT
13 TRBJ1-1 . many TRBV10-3 CAIMVKRNTEAFF TGTGCCATCATGGTCAAGAGAAACACTGAAGCTTTCTTT
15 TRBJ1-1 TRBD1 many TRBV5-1 CASSATTGGNTEAFF TGCGCCAGCAGCGCGACGACAGGGGGTAACACTGAAGCTTTCTTT
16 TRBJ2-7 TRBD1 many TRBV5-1 CASSLGTGGAFHEQYF TGCGCCAGCAGCTTAGGGACAGGGGGCGCATTCCACGAGCAGTACTTC
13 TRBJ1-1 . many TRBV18 CASSPTGTEAAFF TGTGCCAGCTCACCAACTGGGACCGAAGCGGCTTTCTTT
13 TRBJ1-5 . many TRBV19 CASSIRGWQPQHF TGTGCCAGTAGTATCCGGGGGTGGCAGCCCCAGCATTTT
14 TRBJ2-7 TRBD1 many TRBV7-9 CASSRDRGQREQYF TGTGCCAGCAGCAGGGACAGGGGGCAACGAGAGCAGTACTTC
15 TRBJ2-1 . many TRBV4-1 CASSPSSGSYNEQFF TGCGCCAGCAGCCCCTCTTCGGGCTCCTACAATGAGCAGTTCTTC
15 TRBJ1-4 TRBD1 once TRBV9 CASSLGTGENEKLFF TGTGCCAGCAGCCTGGGGACAGGGGAGAATGAAAAACTGTTTTTT
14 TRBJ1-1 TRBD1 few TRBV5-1 CASSVGQGDTEAFF TGCGCCAGCAGCGTAGGACAGGGGGACACTGAAGCTTTCTTT
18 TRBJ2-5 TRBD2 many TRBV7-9 CASSLNFGTSGNQETQYF TGTGCCAGCAGCTTAAACTTTGGTACTAGCGGGAACCAAGAGACCCAGTACTTC
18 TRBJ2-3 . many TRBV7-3 CASSLIPGAGSVADTQYF TGTGCCAGCAGCTTAATACCCGGTGCAGGATCCGTGGCAGATACGCAGTATTTT
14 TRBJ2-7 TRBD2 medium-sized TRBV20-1 CSARTGLESGEQYF TGCAGTGCTAGGACCGGACTAGAATCAGGCGAGCAGTACTTC
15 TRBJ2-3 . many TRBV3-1 CATGPFPSTADTQYF TGTGCCACCGGTCCTTTTCCATCTACCGCAGATACGCAGTATTTT
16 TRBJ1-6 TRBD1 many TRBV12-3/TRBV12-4 CASSTGTGGYNSPLHF TGTGCCAGCAGCACCGGGACAGGAGGTTATAATTCACCCCTCCACTTT
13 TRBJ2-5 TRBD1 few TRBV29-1 CSARDRLQETQYF TGCAGCGCCCGGGACAGGCTCCAAGAGACCCAGTACTTC
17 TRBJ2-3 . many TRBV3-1 CASSQDLGIASTDTQYF TGTGCCAGCAGCCAAGATCTGGGAATAGCAAGCACAGATACGCAGTATTTT
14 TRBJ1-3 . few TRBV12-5 CASDKGTAGNTIYF TGTGCTAGTGATAAGGGTACAGCTGGAAACACCATATATTTT
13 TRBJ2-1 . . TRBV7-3 CASGDPAYNEQFF TGTGCCAGCGGGGACCCCGCCTACAATGAGCAGTTCTTC
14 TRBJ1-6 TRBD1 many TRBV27 CASSYQGGNSPLHF TGTGCCAGCAGTTACCAGGGGGGTAATTCACCCCTCCACTTT
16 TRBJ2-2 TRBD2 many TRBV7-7 CASSLAHQRGGTELFF TGTGCCAGCAGCTTAGCGCATCAGCGGGGGGGGACGGAGCTGTTTTTT
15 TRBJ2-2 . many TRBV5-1 CASSLAVPDTGELFF TGCGCCAGCAGCTTGGCCGTTCCAGACACCGGGGAGCTGTTTTTT
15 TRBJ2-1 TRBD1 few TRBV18 CASSPGTGGITEQFF TGTGCCAGCTCACCCGGGACAGGGGGAATCACTGAGCAGTTCTTC